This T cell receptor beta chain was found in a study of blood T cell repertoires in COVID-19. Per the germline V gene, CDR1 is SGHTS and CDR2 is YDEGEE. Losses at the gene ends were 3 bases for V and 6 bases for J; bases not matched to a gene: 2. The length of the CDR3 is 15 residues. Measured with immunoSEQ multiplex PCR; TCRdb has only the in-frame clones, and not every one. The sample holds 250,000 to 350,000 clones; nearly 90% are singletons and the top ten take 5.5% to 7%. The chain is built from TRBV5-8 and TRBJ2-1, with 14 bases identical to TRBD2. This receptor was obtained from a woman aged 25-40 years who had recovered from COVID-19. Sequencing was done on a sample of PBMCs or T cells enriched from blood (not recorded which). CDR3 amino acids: CASSYGTSGGNEQFF. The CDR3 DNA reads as TGTGCCAGCAGCTACGGGACTAGCGGGGGCAATGAGCAGTTCTTC.